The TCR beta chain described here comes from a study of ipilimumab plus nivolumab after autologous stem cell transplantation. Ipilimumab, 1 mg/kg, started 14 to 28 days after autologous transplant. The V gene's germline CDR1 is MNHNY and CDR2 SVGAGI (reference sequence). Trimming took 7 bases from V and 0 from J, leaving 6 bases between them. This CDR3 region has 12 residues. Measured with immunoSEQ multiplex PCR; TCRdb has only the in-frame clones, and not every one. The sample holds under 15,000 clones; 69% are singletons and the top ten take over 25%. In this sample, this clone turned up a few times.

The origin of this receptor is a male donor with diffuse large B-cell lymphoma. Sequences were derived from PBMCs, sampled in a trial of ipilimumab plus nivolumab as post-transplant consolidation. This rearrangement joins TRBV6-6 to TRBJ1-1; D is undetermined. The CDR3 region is CASTFMNTEAFF. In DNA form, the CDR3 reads TGTGCCAGCACGTTTATGAACACTGAAGCTTTCTTT.